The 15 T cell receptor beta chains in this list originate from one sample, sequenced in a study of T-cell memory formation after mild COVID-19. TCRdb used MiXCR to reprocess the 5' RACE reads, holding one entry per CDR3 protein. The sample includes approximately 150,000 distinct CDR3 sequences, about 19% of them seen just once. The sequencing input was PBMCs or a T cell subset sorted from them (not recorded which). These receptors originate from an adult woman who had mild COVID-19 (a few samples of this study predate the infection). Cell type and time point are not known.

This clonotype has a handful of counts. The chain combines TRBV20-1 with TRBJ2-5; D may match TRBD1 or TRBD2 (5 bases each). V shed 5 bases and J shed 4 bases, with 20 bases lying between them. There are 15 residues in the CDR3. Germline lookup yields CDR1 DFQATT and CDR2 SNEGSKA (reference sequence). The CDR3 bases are TGCAGTGCTGGTTTCAGGGATAAGGGGAGAGAGACCCAGTACTTC. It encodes CSAGFRDKGRETQYF.

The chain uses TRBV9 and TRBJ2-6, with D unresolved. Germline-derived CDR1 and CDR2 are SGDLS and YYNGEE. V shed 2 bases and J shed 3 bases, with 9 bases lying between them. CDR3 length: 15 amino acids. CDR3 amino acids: CASSVRSVGANVLTF. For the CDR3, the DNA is TGTGCCAGCAGCGTGAGGTCGGTTGGGGCCAACGTCCTGACTTTC.

The CDR3 DNA reads as TGTGCCAGCTCCGATTCTGGGAACACTGAAGCTTTCTTT. Translating gives CASSDSGNTEAFF. This chain joins TRBV18 and TRBJ1-1; the D is unclear. The CDR3 length is 13 residues. Trimming stripped 6 bases from V and 1 base from J, with 9 bases between. Per germline, CDR1 KGHSH and CDR2 LQKENI. The complete variable domain, with remaining parts taken from reference TRBV18 and TRBJ1-1, reads NAGVMQNPRHLVRRRGQEARLRCSPMKGHSHVYWYRQLPEEGLKFMVYLQKENIIDESGMPKERFSAEFPKEGPSILRIQQVVRGDSAAYFCASSDSGNTEAFFGQGTRLTVV.

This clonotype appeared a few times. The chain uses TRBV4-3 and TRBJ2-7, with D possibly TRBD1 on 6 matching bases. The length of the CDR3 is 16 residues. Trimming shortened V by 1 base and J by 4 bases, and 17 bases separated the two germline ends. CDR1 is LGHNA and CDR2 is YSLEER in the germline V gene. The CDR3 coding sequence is TGCGCCAGCAGCCAAGGTTGGGGGACATCCACGTACGAGCAGTACTTC. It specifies CASSQGWGTSTYEQYF.

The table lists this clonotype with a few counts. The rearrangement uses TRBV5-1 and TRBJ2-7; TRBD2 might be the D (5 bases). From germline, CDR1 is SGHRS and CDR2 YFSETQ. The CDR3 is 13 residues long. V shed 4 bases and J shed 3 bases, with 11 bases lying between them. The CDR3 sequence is CASSGMTNYEQYF. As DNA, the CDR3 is TGCGCCAGCAGCGGAATGACTAACTACGAGCAGTACTTC.

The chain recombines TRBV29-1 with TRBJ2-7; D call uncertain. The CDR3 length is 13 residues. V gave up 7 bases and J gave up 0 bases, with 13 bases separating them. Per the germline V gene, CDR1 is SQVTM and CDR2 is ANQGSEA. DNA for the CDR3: TGCAGCGCCCGCCGGGCGAACTCCTACGAGCAGTACTTC. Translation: CSARRANSYEQYF.

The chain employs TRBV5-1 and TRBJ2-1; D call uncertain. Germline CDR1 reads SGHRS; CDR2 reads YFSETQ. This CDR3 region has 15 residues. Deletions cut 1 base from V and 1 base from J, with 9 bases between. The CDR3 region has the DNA TGCGCCAGCAGCTTGCTCCAGGCATCCTACAATGAGCAGTTCTTC. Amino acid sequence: CASSLLQASYNEQFF.

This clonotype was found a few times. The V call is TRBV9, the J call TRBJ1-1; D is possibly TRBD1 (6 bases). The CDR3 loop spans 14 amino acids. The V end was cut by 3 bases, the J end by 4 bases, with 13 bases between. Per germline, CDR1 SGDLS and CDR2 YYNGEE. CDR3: CASSGTTGTTEAFF. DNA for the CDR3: TGTGCCAGCAGCGGGACGACAGGAACCACTGAAGCTTTCTTT.

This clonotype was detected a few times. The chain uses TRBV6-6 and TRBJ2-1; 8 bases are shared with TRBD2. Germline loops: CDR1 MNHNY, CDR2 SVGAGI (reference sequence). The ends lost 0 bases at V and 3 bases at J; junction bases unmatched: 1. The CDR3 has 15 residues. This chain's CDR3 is CASSYSAGGYNEQFF. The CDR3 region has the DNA TGTGCCAGCAGTTACTCGGCGGGAGGCTACAATGAGCAGTTCTTC.

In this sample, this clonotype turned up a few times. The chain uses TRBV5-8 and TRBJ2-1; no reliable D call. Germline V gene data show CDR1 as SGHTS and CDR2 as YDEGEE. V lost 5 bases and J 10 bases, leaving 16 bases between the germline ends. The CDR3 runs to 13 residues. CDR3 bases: TGTGCCAGCAGTGCAGGCTGGTCAAAGGAGCAGTTCTTC. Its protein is CASSAGWSKEQFF.

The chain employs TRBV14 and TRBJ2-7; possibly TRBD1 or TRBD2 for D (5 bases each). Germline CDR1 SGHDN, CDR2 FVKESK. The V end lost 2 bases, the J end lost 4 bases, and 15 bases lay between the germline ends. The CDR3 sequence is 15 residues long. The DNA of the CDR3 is TGTGCCAGCAGCCAAAATAAGGGACCTACTTACGAGCAGTACTTC. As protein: CASSQNKGPTYEQYF. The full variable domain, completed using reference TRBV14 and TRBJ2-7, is EAGVTQFPSHSVIEKGQTVTLRCDPISGHDNLYWYRRVMGKEIKFLLHFVKESKQDESGMPNNRFLAERTGGTYSTLKVQPAELEDSGVYFCASSQNKGPTYEQYFGPGTRLTVT.

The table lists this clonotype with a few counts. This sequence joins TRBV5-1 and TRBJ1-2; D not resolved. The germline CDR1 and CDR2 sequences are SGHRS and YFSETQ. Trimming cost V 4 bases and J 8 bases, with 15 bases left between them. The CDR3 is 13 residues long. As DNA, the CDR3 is TGCGCCAGCAGCACAACGATCTTAGGGGGCTACACCTTC. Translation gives CASSTTILGGYTF.

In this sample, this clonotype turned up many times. CDR3 nucleotides: TGTGCCAGCAGAACTCCAGGGCGGAATACGCAGTATTTT. This gives the protein CASRTPGRNTQYF. The chain couples TRBV6-5 to TRBJ2-3; possibly TRBD1 for D (5 bases). The CDR3 length is 13 residues. Trimming shortened V by 6 bases and J by 7 bases, and 14 bases separated the two germline ends. The germline V gene encodes CDR1 MNHEY and CDR2 SVGAGI.

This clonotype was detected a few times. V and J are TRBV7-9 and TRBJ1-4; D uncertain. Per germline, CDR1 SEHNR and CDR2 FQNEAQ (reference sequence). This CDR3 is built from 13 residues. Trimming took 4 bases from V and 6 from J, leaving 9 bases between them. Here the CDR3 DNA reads TGTGCCAGCAGCTCCCCCCACTATGAAAAACTGTTTTTT. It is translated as CASSSPHYEKLFF.

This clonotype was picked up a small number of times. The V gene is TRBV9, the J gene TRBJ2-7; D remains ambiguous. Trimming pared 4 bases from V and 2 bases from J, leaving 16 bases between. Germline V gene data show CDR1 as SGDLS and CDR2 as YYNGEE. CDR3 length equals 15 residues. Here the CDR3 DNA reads TGTGCCAGCAGCTCCACGGGCAATACCCCCTACGAGCAGTACTTC. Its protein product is CASSSTGNTPYEQYF.